A selection of T cell receptor beta chains follows, all from one sample in a study of metastatic and nonmetastatic thyroid tumors. TCRdb re-clonotyped the PCR reads through MiXCR. The sample carries 29,000 or so clones, roughly 4% recorded once. Sequenced input: blood. The receptors were sampled from a female donor with papillary thyroid cancer or a benign thyroid nodule (not recorded which). Some clones in this sample may be carry-over from other donors' samples. CDR3s include the opening cysteine and the closing phenylalanine or tryptophan. D genes are given only for firm matches. Some rows mark clone size as missing; the rest say once, few, many or name a class of expanded clone.

TRBD2 | NA | TRBJ2-2 | TRBV24-1 | CATSDLAGDTGELFF | TGTGCCACCAGTGATTTAGCGGGAGACACCGGGGAGCTGTTTTTT
TRBD1 | NA | TRBJ1-4 | TRBV19 | CASSLGTGFEKLFF | TGTGCCAGTAGTCTTGGGACAGGGTTCGAAAAACTGTTTTTT
NA | medium-sized | TRBJ1-2 | TRBV12-3/TRBV12-4 | CASSSPGGVIYGYTF | TGTGCCAGCAGTTCCCCGGGGGGCGTAATCTATGGCTACACCTTC
TRBD1 | many | TRBJ1-4 | TRBV4-2 | CASSQGLSGGGEGEKLFF | TGTGCCAGCAGCCAAGGTCTATCAGGGGGAGGCGAAGGGGAAAAACTGTTTTTT
TRBD2 | many | TRBJ2-1 | TRBV6-4 | CASSGPPPRSGRLGDEQFF | TGTGCCAGCAGTGGCCCTCCCCCTAGAAGCGGGAGGCTTGGCGATGAGCAGTTCTTC
NA | many | TRBJ2-7 | TRBV10-1 | CASSESSQGKPYEQYF | TGCGCCAGCAGTGAGTCGAGTCAGGGGAAACCCTACGAGCAGTACTTC
NA | few | TRBJ2-7 | TRBV6-1 | CASSEVAGFYEQYF | TGTGCCAGCAGTGAAGTGGCAGGGTTCTACGAGCAGTACTTC
TRBD2 | NA | TRBJ2-1 | TRBV12-3/TRBV12-4 | CASSLGLAGVNNEQFF | TGTGCCAGCAGTTTGGGACTAGCGGGAGTGAACAATGAGCAGTTCTTC
NA | NA | TRBJ2-1 | TRBV20-1 | CSARAPLREVIYNEQFF | TGCAGTGCTAGAGCCCCCCTTCGCGAGGTCATCTACAATGAGCAGTTCTTC
TRBD2 | many | TRBJ2-3 | TRBV2 | CASSKRLAGFTDTQYF | TGTGCCAGCAGTAAGAGGCTAGCGGGGTTCACAGATACGCAGTATTTT
TRBD2 | many | TRBJ2-7 | TRBV5-1 | CASSLAGFSSYEQYF | TGCGCCAGCAGCCTAGCGGGGTTTTCCTCCTACGAGCAGTACTTC
TRBD1 | NA | TRBJ2-1 | TRBV7-9 | CASTLTQGPHNEQFF | TGTGCCAGCACCCTAACACAGGGGCCCCACAATGAGCAGTTCTTC
NA | few | TRBJ2-1 | TRBV2 | CASSEAERAYNEQFF | TGTGCCAGCAGTGAAGCGGAGAGGGCCTACAATGAGCAGTTCTTC
NA | many | TRBJ2-1 | TRBV7-9 | CASRGWMGSDEQFF | TGTGCCAGCAGGGGTTGGATGGGAAGCGATGAGCAGTTCTTC
TRBD1 | few | TRBJ1-2 | TRBV12-5 | CASGLEQGFYGYTF | TGTGCTAGTGGTTTGGAACAGGGGTTCTATGGCTACACCTTC
TRBD2 | medium-sized | TRBJ2-3 | TRBV28 | CASSSPAGRTDTQYF | TGTGCCAGCAGTTCCCCAGCGGGGCGCACAGATACGCAGTATTTT
NA | NA | TRBJ1-5 | TRBV6-2/TRBV6-3 | CASSYSGYRLPRQPQHF | TGTGCCAGCAGTTACTCGGGATATAGGCTCCCACGACAGCCCCAGCATTTT
NA | medium-sized | TRBJ2-1 | TRBV2 | CASSKDMGNEQFF | TGTGCCAGCAGTAAAGACATGGGCAATGAGCAGTTCTTC
TRBD2 | NA | TRBJ2-1 | TRBV6-4 | CASSAQTSGDYNEQFF | TGTGCCAGCAGCGCACAGACTAGCGGAGACTACAATGAGCAGTTCTTC
NA | medium-sized | TRBJ1-1 | TRBV6-1 | CASSSAGTVIEAFF | TGTGCCAGCAGTTCAGCTGGAACAGTCATAGAAGCTTTCTTT
NA | many | TRBJ2-2 | TRBV24-1 | CATSGRTGTITGELFF | TGTGCCACCAGTGGCCGAACAGGGACAATCACCGGGGAGCTGTTTTTT
TRBD2 | NA | TRBJ2-1 | TRBV12-3/TRBV12-4 | CASSFWTSGSLSNNEQFF | TGTGCCAGCAGTTTTTGGACTAGCGGGAGTTTGTCGAACAATGAGCAGTTCTTC
NA | many | TRBJ1-1 | TRBV2 | CASSEETDTEAFF | TGTGCCAGCAGTGAAGAGACGGACACTGAAGCTTTCTTT
NA | NA | TRBJ2-3 | TRBV5-1 | CASSLWEATDTQYF | TGCGCCAGCAGCTTGTGGGAGGCCACAGATACGCAGTATTTT